There are a few counts of the clone carrying this T cell receptor (beta chain). The antigen is undetermined. An Oncomine TCR Beta short-read assay was used to sequence the DNA from cultured CD4+ T cells. Investigators isolated genomic DNA from cultured CD4+ T cells. TCRdb reprocessed the PCR reads with MiXCR, giving one entry per CDR3 protein. The sample lists tens of thousands of distinct CDR3 sequences; approximately 48% were seen once. Sample treatment: roughly 10-day PBMC culture with coronavirus spike peptide pools or control peptides (ViraFEST assay). Each well held two million PBMCs in IL-2 (roughly 10 IU/ml) medium with approximately 10 ug/ml peptide pools. This sample was included in a study of vaccination and CD4 T cells after COVID-19. This CDR3 comprises 14 residues. Germline CDR1 reads LNHDA; CDR2 reads SQIVND (reference sequence). V lost 3 bases and J 5 bases, leaving 14 bases between the germline ends.

This TCR came from a human donor who received a COVID-19 vaccine. The chain is built from TRBV19 and TRBJ2-7; D unclear. The source material was CD4+ T cells from blood, cultured in vitro, sampled before SARS-CoV-2 vaccination. CDR3 sequence reads: CASSIFLVSDEQYF. The CDR3 DNA reads as TGTGCCAGTAGTATCTTTCTTGTCTCTGACGAGCAGTACTTC.